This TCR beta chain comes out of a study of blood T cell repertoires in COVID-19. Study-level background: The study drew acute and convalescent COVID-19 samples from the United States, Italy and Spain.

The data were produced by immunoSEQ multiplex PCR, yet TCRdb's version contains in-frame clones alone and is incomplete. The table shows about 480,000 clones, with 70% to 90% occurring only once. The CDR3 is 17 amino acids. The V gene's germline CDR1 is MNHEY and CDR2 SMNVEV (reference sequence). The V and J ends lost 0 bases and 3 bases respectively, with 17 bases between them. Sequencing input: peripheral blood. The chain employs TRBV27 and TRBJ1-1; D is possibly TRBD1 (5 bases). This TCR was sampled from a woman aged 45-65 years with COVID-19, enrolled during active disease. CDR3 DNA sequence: TGTGCCAGCAGTTTATCGGTGGCAGGGAGGCAATACACTGAAGCTTTCTTT. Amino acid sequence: CASSLSVAGRQYTEAFF.